This paragraph reports one T cell receptor beta chain. Methods used by the authors: Amplifying reference gene primers gave estimates of nucleated cell counts. The table came from immunoSEQ multiplex PCR; TCRdb's copy has only in-frame clones and leaves some out. Clone size and the V and J calls come from that table; the DNA yielded D and trimming. The sample has 84,000 or so clones, around 90% seen once. The CDR3 is made up of 16 amino acids. Germline-derived CDR1 and CDR2 are KGHSY and FQNENV. Trimming took 1 base from V and 0 from J, leaving 12 bases between them. The sample comes from a study of blood T cell repertoires in COVID-19.

This chain links TRBV16 with TRBJ1-1; D is perhaps TRBD1 (6 bases). The specimen was peripheral blood. This clonotype originated in a man aged 55 to 70 with acute or convalescent COVID-19. The CDR3 coding sequence is TGTGCCAGCAGCCAATTGTCGGACAGATTGAACACTGAAGCTTTCTTT. Translation: CASSQLSDRLNTEAFF.